One and the same sample provided the 7 T cell receptor beta chains below, sequenced in a study of cytomegalovirus exposure and HLA in healthy donors. The data were produced by immunoSEQ multiplex PCR, yet TCRdb's version contains in-frame clones alone and is incomplete. The repertoire consists of 90,000 or so clones, with 85% occurring once and the leading ten covering 20%. Sequencing was done on a sample of PBMCs. The source is a man aged 18 to 30 in good health and CMV-seropositive.

This rearrangement joins TRBV9 to TRBJ1-5; no clear D gene. The V gene lost 3 bases and the J gene lost 0 bases, with 7 bases spanning the gap. Looked up from germline, CDR1 is SGDLS and CDR2 is YYNGEE. This CDR3 contains 14 residues. The CDR3 DNA follows: TGTGCCAGCAGCGACGGGTATAGCAATCAGCCCCAGCATTTT. Protein: CASSDGYSNQPQHF.

The V call is TRBV4-1, the J call TRBJ2-1; TRBD2 agrees at 9 bases. CDR1 and CDR2 (germline): MGHRA, YSYEKL. The CDR3 runs to 12 residues. The trim removed 4 bases at V and 9 bases at J, leaving 1 base unmatched. The CDR3 nucleotides are TGCGCCAGCAGCCTAGCGGGAGTTGAGCAGTTCTTC. Protein: CASSLAGVEQFF.

CDR3 loop: CASSVATGRGATNEKLFF. For the CDR3, the DNA is TGTGCCAGCAGCGTAGCTACCGGCAGGGGAGCAACTAATGAAAAACTGTTTTTT. The chain joins TRBV9 to TRBJ1-4, with TRBD1 as a possible D gene (6 bases). The V gene's germline CDR1 is SGDLS and CDR2 YYNGEE. Trimming pared 0 bases from V and 0 bases from J, leaving 15 bases between. This CDR3 spans 18 amino acids.

V gene TRBV5-6 combines with J gene TRBJ1-1, with a weak D call TRBD1 (5 bases). The CDR3 covers 15 residues. Germline-derived CDR1 and CDR2 are SGHDT and YYEEEE. The V end lost 1 base, the J end lost 2 bases, and 12 bases lay between the germline ends. The DNA for the CDR3 is TGTGCCAGCAGCTTGCTGGGGGGGAAAAACACTGAAGCTTTCTTT. As protein: CASSLLGGKNTEAFF.

The chain uses TRBV6-5 and TRBJ2-1; the match to TRBD2 covers 8 bases. In germline, CDR1 is MNHEY, CDR2 SVGAGI. V dropped 0 bases and J dropped 6; count of bases not matched to a gene: 7. This CDR3 spans 16 amino acids. CDR3 sequence reads: CASSYSVGRALNEQFF. For the CDR3, the DNA is TGTGCCAGCAGTTACTCCGTCGGGAGGGCCCTCAATGAGCAGTTCTTC.

V and J are TRBV10-3 and TRBJ2-3; 8 nucleotides match TRBD2. With 11 bases clipped from V and 1 base from J, the junction kept 8 bases outside the gene matches. The CDR3 length is 14 residues. Germline values: CDR1 ENHRY, CDR2 SYGVKD. In DNA form, the CDR3 reads TGTGCCCTCCGGGCGGGAGGTGGCACAGATACGCAGTATTTT. Its protein product is CALRAGGGTDTQYF.

The J gene is TRBJ2-5, the V gene TRBV6-1; D gene uncertain. Germline loops: CDR1 MNHNS, CDR2 SASEGT. V lost 4 bases and J 0 bases, leaving 15 bases between the germline ends. This CDR3 has 16 residues. The CDR3, as DNA: TGTGCCAGCAGTGGAAGACTGATGTTGTACCAAGAGACCCAGTACTTC. Translated, it gives CASSGRLMLYQETQYF.